This passage covers 21 T cell receptor beta chains from one sample sequenced in a study of T cell changes during pregnancy in multiple sclerosis. Profiled with immunoSEQ multiplex PCR; TCRdb holds only in-frame clones, not every one. The data contain tens of thousands of clones, 88% of them singletons. Sequenced material: CD4+ T cells from peripheral blood mononuclear cells, taken before pregnancy. The receptors here all came from a female donor with multiple sclerosis, enrolled in a pregnancy study.

This chain connects TRBV10-3 to TRBJ1-1; weak D call: TRBD1 (5 bases). The germline CDR1 and CDR2 sequences are ENHRY and SYGVKD. Trimming removed 7 bases from V and 4 bases from J, with 13 bases in between. This CDR3 is 13 amino acids long. CDR3 in amino acids: CAITQGDSTEAFF. The CDR3 DNA reads as TGTGCCATCACCCAAGGGGATTCCACTGAAGCTTTCTTT.

This clone was seen just once. This chain links TRBV10-3 with TRBJ2-3; the match to TRBD2 covers 8 bases. The CDR3 extends over 16 amino acids. Trimming took 2 bases from V and 0 from J; bases not matched to a gene: 4. From germline, CDR1 is ENHRY and CDR2 SYGVKD. The CDR3 nucleotides are TGTGCCATCAGTGAGCCTACTAGCGGAAGCACAGATACGCAGTATTTT. This codes for CAISEPTSGSTDTQYF.

V gene TRBV2 combines with J gene TRBJ2-3; tentatively, D is TRBD2 (5 bases). CDR1 and CDR2 from the germline V gene are SNHLY and FYNNEI. This CDR3 has 16 residues. V lost 4 bases to trimming and J lost 2 bases, with 16 bases between them. DNA for the CDR3: TGTGCCAGCAGTGCGAGGGCCTCAGATTACACAGATACGCAGTATTTT. As protein: CASSARASDYTDTQYF.

The rearrangement joins TRBV25-1 to TRBJ1-2, with D perhaps matching TRBD1 (6 bases). There are 13 residues in the CDR3. Germline CDR1 and CDR2: MGHDK and SYGVNS. The V gene lost 8 bases and the J gene lost 8 bases, with 18 bases spanning the gap. The DNA for the CDR3 is TGTGCCAGCTCTCGGACAGAGACGGGAGGCTACACCTTC. Residues: CASSRTETGGYTF.

CDR3 coding DNA: TGTGCCAGCAGCCAGATTCCGTACGAGCAGTACTTC. It translates to CASSQIPYEQYF. This chain uses TRBV28 with TRBJ2-7, with D unresolved. V was cut by 6 bases and J by 4 bases, with 10 bases left in between. Germline CDR1 and CDR2: MDHEN and SYDVKM. This CDR3 spans 12 amino acids.

Note on this clone: The junction and the germline gene differ at one end; a read error may be behind it. The chain's CDR3 is CASRLGQGGEQYF. In DNA, the CDR3 is TGCGCCAGCAGGTTGGGACAGGGAGGCGAGCAGTACTTC. J is TRBJ2-7 and V is TRBV5-1, with 9 positions matching TRBD1. Germline values: CDR1 SGHRS, CDR2 YFSETQ. The CDR3 totals 13 residues.

The rearrangement links TRBV5-1 to TRBJ1-2; TRBD1 matches at 7 bases. CDR1 and CDR2 (germline): SGHRS, YFSETQ. The junction had 5 bases not matched to a gene; V was cut back by 2 bases and J by 7 bases. This CDR3 is 13 amino acids long. CDR3 in DNA: TGCGCCAGCAGCTTAAGACAGGGAAGTGGCTACACCTTC. The encoded protein is CASSLRQGSGYTF.

The chain has TRBV7-2 and TRBJ2-7, with TRBD1 identical over 9 bases. In germline, CDR1 is SGHTA, CDR2 FQGNSA. This CDR3 region has 16 residues. V trimming: 1 base; J trimming: 2 bases; junction bases outside the gene matches: 6. The DNA for the CDR3 is TGTGCCAGCAGCTTAGTCGGGACAGGGCTTACCTACGAGCAGTACTTC. Translated, it gives CASSLVGTGLTYEQYF. The complete variable domain, with remaining parts taken from reference TRBV7-2 and TRBJ2-7, reads GAGVSQSPSNKVTEKGKDVELRCDPISGHTALYWYRQSLGQGLEFLIYFQGNSAPDKSGLPSDRFSAERTGGSVSTLTIQRTQQEDSAVYLCASSLVGTGLTYEQYFGPGTRLTVT.

This clone has a single count. The chain recombines TRBV28 with TRBJ1-5; no clear D gene. This CDR3 comprises 16 residues. Germline CDR1 and CDR2: MDHEN and SYDVKM. V was shortened by 3 bases and J by 3 bases, with 15 bases between the two germline ends. The chain's CDR3 is CASSLAIRGDNQPQHF. The CDR3, as DNA: TGTGCCAGCAGTTTGGCTATTCGGGGAGACAATCAGCCCCAGCATTTT.

The CDR3 region has the DNA TGTGCCAGCAGTTCCATACAGGGGTTCCCTGAAGCTTTCTTT. Translated: CASSSIQGFPEAFF. The chain links TRBV6-5 to TRBJ1-1; 7 bases are a match to TRBD1. The CDR3 length is 14 residues. Trimming took 4 bases from V and 6 from J; bases not matched to a gene: 8. Germline V lookup: CDR1 MNHEY, CDR2 SVGAGI.

The gene calls are TRBV7-9 and TRBJ1-1; the D is unclear. This CDR3 has 15 amino acids. Looked up from germline, CDR1 is SEHNR and CDR2 is FQNEAQ (reference sequence). The germline V and J ends were trimmed by 2 bases and 0 bases, with 10 bases remaining between them. The CDR3 here is CASSLTYRLNTEAFF. For the CDR3, the DNA is TGTGCCAGCAGCTTAACATACAGATTGAACACTGAAGCTTTCTTT.

The chain recombines TRBV11-2 with TRBJ2-3; D gene uncertain. V lost 5 bases and J lost 2, with 5 bases in between. Germline V gives CDR1 SGHAT, CDR2 FQNNGV. The CDR3 is 12 amino acids. This CDR3 reads CASSLYTDTQYF. The CDR3 nucleotides read TGTGCCAGCAGCCTCTACACAGATACGCAGTATTTT.

Only one count was recorded for this clone. The V call is TRBV2, the J call TRBJ2-7, with unresolved D. This CDR3 is 11 amino acids long. The germline gives CDR1 SNHLY, CDR2 FYNNEI. Trimming removed 6 bases from V and 1 base from J, with 4 bases in between. The CDR3 spells CASRQSYEQYF. The CDR3 coding sequence is TGTGCCAGCAGACAGTCCTACGAGCAGTACTTC. Complete variable domain (other parts from reference TRBV2 and TRBJ2-7): EPEVTQTPSHQVTQMGQEVILRCVPISNHLYFYWYRQILGQKVEFLVSFYNNEISEKSEIFDDQFSVERPDGSNFTLKIRSTKLEDSAMYFCASRQSYEQYFGPGTRLTVT.

This chain uses TRBV10-2 with TRBJ2-7, with 7 bases lining up with TRBD1. The CDR3 loop spans 13 amino acids. V dropped 5 bases and J dropped 4; count of bases not matched to a gene: 5. Per germline, CDR1 WSHSY and CDR2 SAAADI. CDR3 residues: CASSPGQIYEQYF. CDR3 nucleotide sequence: TGCGCCAGCAGTCCGGGACAGATTTACGAGCAGTACTTC.

This clone appeared a single time. V usage is TRBV5-6 and J usage is TRBJ2-7, with TRBD1 matching 8 bases. V shed 3 bases, J shed 4 bases, and the junction held 12 bases outside the gene matches. The CDR3 length is 16 residues. Germline V lookup: CDR1 SGHDT, CDR2 YYEEEE. The CDR3 sequence is CASSYNSRDRPYEQYF. The CDR3 DNA is TGTGCCAGCAGCTACAATAGTCGGGACAGGCCTTACGAGCAGTACTTC.

V usage is TRBV6-5 and J usage is TRBJ2-1; weak D call: TRBD1 (5 bases). V was clipped by 7 bases and J by 10 bases, with 20 bases between them. The CDR3 covers 14 residues. Germline values: CDR1 MNHEY, CDR2 SVGAGI. For the CDR3, the DNA is TGTGCCAGCACCCCGGCCTCCAGGGCCAGCGAGCAGTTCTTC. Translation: CASTPASRASEQFF.

This chain connects TRBV5-1 to TRBJ2-2; D possibly corresponds to TRBD1 (6 bases). The germline V gene encodes CDR1 SGHRS and CDR2 YFSETQ. The V end was cut by 0 bases, the J end by 5 bases, with 11 bases between. This CDR3 is 15 amino acids long. CDR3 coding DNA: TGCGCCAGCAGCTTGGTGGACAGCCAAACCGGGGAGCTGTTTTTT. This translates into CASSLVDSQTGELFF.

The V gene is TRBV6-5, the J gene TRBJ1-1; D is unresolved. The CDR3 runs to 13 residues. V lost 6 bases, J lost 0 bases, and 8 bases lay in between. Germline values: CDR1 MNHEY, CDR2 SVGAGI. The CDR3 sequence is CASSPRVNTEAFF. The DNA of the CDR3 is TGTGCCAGCAGCCCTAGAGTGAACACTGAAGCTTTCTTT.

This chain uses TRBV7-2 with TRBJ2-1; 7 bases match TRBD2. The CDR3 totals 15 residues. V shed 4 bases and J 2 bases; nucleotides not matched to a gene: 5. From germline, CDR1 is SGHTA and CDR2 FQGNSA. CDR3 coding DNA: TGTGCCAGCAGCTCCCAGCGGGGAGCCTACAATGAGCAGTTCTTC. Its translation is CASSSQRGAYNEQFF.

CDR3 nucleotide sequence: TGTGCCAGCACCGTGTTTGGCGGGGGGACTTACGAGCAGTACTTC. Residues: CASTVFGGGTYEQYF. The chain uses TRBV6-1 and TRBJ2-7; 8 nucleotides agree with TRBD2. The CDR3 has 15 amino acids. J gave up 4 bases and V 7 bases, and 12 bases lay outside the gene matches. The germline CDR1 and CDR2 sequences are MNHNS and SASEGT.

The chain combines TRBV2 with TRBJ2-3; 7 positions match TRBD2. CDR1 is SNHLY and CDR2 is FYNNEI in the germline V gene. V gave up 4 bases and J gave up 3 bases; unmatched junction bases: 7. The CDR3 length is 15 residues. The CDR3 nucleotides are TGTGCCAGCAGTGTGCTAGCGGAGGGGACAGATACGCAGTATTTT. Its translation: CASSVLAEGTDTQYF.